The entry below gives a single T cell receptor beta chain sequence along with its context. Its target is unknown. The sample originates from a study of cytomegalovirus exposure and HLA in healthy donors. 13 Jbeta primers and 60 Vbeta primers were used for the PCR. The table came from immunoSEQ multiplex PCR; TCRdb's copy has only in-frame clones and leaves some out. The data contain approximately 160,000 clones, roughly 80% of them singletons. General study results and limits: In an earlier analysis, most TCR beta V segments were productive about 87% or about 30% of the time. In a later analysis, the majority of CMV-associated beta chains seemingly showed HLA restriction.

Trimming took off 5 bases at V and 2 bases at J, with 18 bases between the two ends. The CDR3 covers 17 residues. Germline CDR1 reads MDHEN; CDR2 reads SYDVKM. This chain links TRBV28 with TRBJ1-4; D gene ambiguous. The material sequenced was PBMCs. The sequence was collected from a man between 25 and 39 years old in good health and CMV-seropositive. CDR3 bases: TGTGCCAGCAGTGGTTCCCGTGTGAGGCTGACTAATGAAAAACTGTTTTTT. It codes for CASSGSRVRLTNEKLFF.